The next 30 T cell receptor beta chains were all read from a single sample in a study of cytomegalovirus exposure and HLA in healthy donors. PCR employed 60 Vbeta and 13 Jbeta primers. Profiled with immunoSEQ multiplex PCR; TCRdb holds only in-frame clones, not every one. This sample has about 100,000 clones; 10% occur once, and the top ten carry 5.8%. Input material: PBMCs. These receptors came from a man in his forties in good health and CMV-seropositive.

A few counts support this clone. The V call is TRBV5-1, the J call TRBJ1-1; a weak D match, TRBD1 (5 bases). Germline CDR1 and CDR2: SGHRS and YFSETQ. The CDR3 covers 13 residues. Trimming cost V 6 bases and J 8 bases, with 17 bases left between them. The CDR3, as DNA: TGCGCCAGCACCCTGGAGGGGAGGGGCGAAGCTTTCTTT. It encodes CASTLEGRGEAFF.

J is TRBJ1-2 and V is TRBV30; TRBD1 matches at 10 bases. The CDR3 contains 14 residues. V was pared by 1 base and J by 2 bases, with 1 base of the junction left unmatched. Germline values: CDR1 GTSNPN, CDR2 SVGIG (reference sequence). The CDR3 spells CAWSGTGGNYGYTF. Written as DNA, the CDR3 is TGTGCCTGGAGTGGGACAGGGGGGAACTATGGCTACACCTTC.

This clone was seen more than once but under ten times. The chain employs TRBV29-1 and TRBJ2-5; 8 bases match TRBD2. CDR1 is SQVTM, CDR2 ANQGSEA, per germline. The CDR3 runs to 14 residues. V lost 4 bases, J lost 4 bases, and 8 bases stayed unmatched. The CDR3 coding sequence is TGCAGCGTTGCGGCGGGAGGACCGGGAGAGACCCAGTACTTC. This encodes CSVAAGGPGETQYF.

This rearrangement joins TRBV10-3 to TRBJ2-5; D is possibly TRBD1 (7 bases). Per the germline V gene, CDR1 is ENHRY and CDR2 is SYGVKD. CDR3 length: 15 residues. Trimming took 3 bases from V and 1 from J, leaving 12 bases between them. In nucleotides, the CDR3 is TGTGCCATCAGTGATTCGCAGGGGGGCCAAGAGACCCAGTACTTC. It translates to CAISDSQGGQETQYF.

The chain joins TRBV5-4 to TRBJ2-1; D is undetermined. CDR1 and CDR2 (germline): SGHNT, YYREEE (reference sequence). CDR3 length equals 12 residues. V gave up 4 bases and J gave up 6 bases, with 8 bases separating them. The CDR3 DNA reads TGTGCCAGCAGCACCGCTAGCAATGAGCAGTTCTTC. It codes for CASSTASNEQFF.

This rearrangement joins TRBV7-2 to TRBJ2-7; maybe TRBD2 (6 bases). V was cut by 2 bases and J by 0 bases, with 8 bases left in between. This CDR3 is 14 amino acids long. Germline CDR1 reads SGHTA; CDR2 reads FQGNSA. CDR3 coding DNA: TGTGCCAGCAGCTTACCGACTAGCTCCTACGAGCAGTACTTC. Translating gives CASSLPTSSYEQYF.

This clone was seen more than once but under ten times. The chain has TRBV7-2 and TRBJ2-2, with D perhaps TRBD1 (5 bases). CDR1 and CDR2 (germline): SGHTA, FQGNSA. Trimming cost V 1 base and J 5 bases, with 14 bases left between them. The CDR3 consists of 16 residues. This chain's CDR3 is CASSLVARVRTGELFF. CDR3 bases: TGTGCCAGCAGCTTAGTGGCCAGGGTCAGGACCGGGGAGCTGTTTTTT.

The chain recombines TRBV5-1 with TRBJ1-3; 8 bases align to TRBD1. V shed 2 bases and J 3 bases; nucleotides not matched to a gene: 7. Germline assignment: CDR1 SGHRS and CDR2 YFSETQ. The length of the CDR3 is 16 residues. The CDR3 protein is CASSFSSGGGGNTIYF. The DNA of the CDR3 is TGCGCCAGCAGCTTCTCTTCAGGGGGCGGTGGAAACACCATATATTTT.

The V gene is TRBV7-9, the J gene TRBJ1-3; maybe TRBD1 (6 bases). This CDR3 contains 17 residues. Germline loops: CDR1 SEHNR, CDR2 FQNEAQ (reference sequence). V was cut by 4 bases and J by 0 bases, with 16 bases left in between. As DNA, the CDR3 is TGTGCCAGCAGCTCATTTAGACAGGCGAACTCTGGAAACACCATATATTTT. This sequence encodes CASSSFRQANSGNTIYF.

This clone was detected only a few times. At one end the junction does not follow the germline gene, possibly because of a read error. This chain joins TRBV5-1 and TRBJ2-5; weak D call: TRBD1 (6 bases). The CDR3 has 13 residues. From germline, CDR1 is SGHRS and CDR2 YFSETQ. This CDR3 reads CARSLAGEENQYF. CDR3 nucleotide sequence: TGCGCCAGAAGCTTGGCAGGGGAAGAGAACCAGTACTTC. Full variable domain (missing parts from reference TRBV5-1 and TRBJ2-5): KAGVTQTPRYLIKTRGQQVTLSCSPISGHRSVSWYQQTPGQGLQFLFEYFSETQRNKGNFPGRFSGRQFSNSRSEMNVSTLELGDSALYLCARSLAGEENQYFGPGTRLLVL.

This clone turned up a few times. This chain connects TRBV6-6 to TRBJ2-7; D unresolved. Trimming pared 2 bases from V and 4 bases from J, leaving 6 bases between. CDR1 MNHNY and CDR2 SVGAGI come from the germline V gene (reference sequence). There are 12 residues in the CDR3. The CDR3 DNA sequence: TGTGCCAGCAGTTACGAACAGTACGAGCAGTACTTC. This codes for CASSYEQYEQYF.

This clone has more than one count but fewer than ten. Germline is not matched at one junction end, which may reflect a read error. V gene TRBV5-4 combines with J gene TRBJ2-3; D is perhaps TRBD2 (6 bases). Germline lookup yields CDR1 SGHNT and CDR2 YYREEE (reference sequence). The CDR3 runs 15 residues. The CDR3 DNA reads as TGTGCCAGCAGCCTCCCGGACTATAGCACAGATAAGCAGTATTTT. Translating it yields CASSLPDYSTDKQYF.

The V and J genes are TRBV9 and TRBJ1-1, with D unclear. The CDR3 totals 12 residues. Trimming left V 3 bases short and J 8 bases short, with 11 bases between. CDR1 and CDR2 (germline): SGDLS, YYNGEE. CDR3 amino acids: CASSGAGREAFF. The CDR3 bases are TGTGCCAGCAGCGGCGCCGGGAGGGAAGCTTTCTTT.

This chain links TRBV6-6 with TRBJ1-6, with D uncertain. Trimming stripped 5 bases from V and 5 bases from J, with 13 bases between. This CDR3 is 15 amino acids long. CDR1 and CDR2 (germline): MNHNY, SVGAGI (reference sequence). CDR3 in amino acids: CASSPEGEHNSPLHF. DNA for the CDR3: TGTGCCAGCAGTCCCGAGGGAGAACATAATTCACCCCTCCACTTT.

This clone was picked up a small number of times. The rearrangement links TRBV14 to TRBJ2-7, with D tentatively TRBD2 (5 bases). This CDR3 has 13 amino acids. V lost 4 bases and J lost 2, with 9 bases in between. Looked up from germline, CDR1 is SGHDN and CDR2 is FVKESK. CDR3 nucleotides: TGTGCCAGCAGCCGGACTCCAGCCTACGAGCAGTACTTC. Protein sequence: CASSRTPAYEQYF.

There are a few counts of this clone. The V and J genes are TRBV30 and TRBJ1-3; D possibly corresponds to TRBD1 (6 bases). The CDR3 contains 14 residues. Germline CDR1 and CDR2: GTSNPN and SVGIG (reference sequence). Trimming took off 7 bases at V and 1 base at J, with 14 bases between the two ends. This CDR3 reads CASTRTDSGNTIYF. The CDR3 DNA follows: TGTGCCTCGACCAGGACAGATTCTGGAAACACCATATATTTT.

A few counts support this clone. The rearrangement joins TRBV4-2 to TRBJ2-6; TRBD1 aligns across 10 bases. Germline CDR1 reads LGHNA; CDR2 reads YNFKEQ. V lost 10 bases and J lost 0; bases outside the gene matches: 6. This CDR3 is 16 amino acids long. The CDR3 DNA reads TGTGCCATCGACAGGGGGCCTAGCTCTGGGGCCAACGTCCTGACTTTC. Encoded protein: CAIDRGPSSGANVLTF.

This clone was observed a few times. This sequence joins TRBV7-9 and TRBJ2-5; TRBD1 matches at 8 bases. CDR1 is SEHNR, CDR2 FQNEAQ, per germline (reference sequence). The CDR3 loop spans 15 amino acids. V was pared by 10 bases and J by 0 bases, with 10 bases of the junction left unmatched. CDR3 sequence: CATDRTGLNQETQYF. CDR3 nucleotides: TGTGCCACTGACAGGACAGGGCTTAACCAAGAGACCCAGTACTTC.

The rearrangement joins TRBV19 to TRBJ1-5; D is unresolved. The CDR3 loop spans 14 amino acids. V was cut by 6 bases and J by 1 base, with 10 bases left in between. Germline assignment: CDR1 LNHDA and CDR2 SQIVND (reference sequence). Here the CDR3 DNA reads TGTGCCAGTAGCACCCGGTCGAGCAATCAGCCCCAGCATTTT. Protein: CASSTRSSNQPQHF.

This clone showed up just a few times. The gene calls are TRBV4-1 and TRBJ1-2; 8 positions match TRBD1. The CDR3 spans 16 residues. Germline loops: CDR1 MGHRA, CDR2 YSYEKL. Trimming removed 1 base from V and 5 bases from J; junction bases left unmatched: 9. CDR3 in amino acids: CASSQAQAGGYYGYTF. CDR3 in DNA: TGCGCCAGCAGCCAAGCTCAGGCAGGGGGCTATTATGGCTACACCTTC.

This clone was observed a few times. J is TRBJ1-5 and V is TRBV6-5; 8 bases match TRBD1. V was clipped by 8 bases and J by 7 bases; unmatched bases: 1. The germline gives CDR1 MNHEY, CDR2 SVGAGI. CDR3 length: 11 amino acids. Here the CDR3 DNA reads TGTGCCAGCGGGACAGGCCAGCCCCAGCATTTT. It specifies CASGTGQPQHF.

This clone was counted only a few times. This rearrangement joins TRBV6-1 to TRBJ2-7; 10 bases match TRBD2. V shed 7 bases, J shed 7 bases, and the junction held 7 bases outside the gene matches. The CDR3 loop spans 13 amino acids. Germline loops: CDR1 MNHNS, CDR2 SASEGT. Here the CDR3 DNA reads TGTGCCAGCATACCTAGCGGGAGTGGGGAGCAGTACTTC. As protein: CASIPSGSGEQYF.

The gene calls are TRBV15 and TRBJ2-7, with D maybe TRBD1 (6 bases). The CDR3 has 13 residues. Germline V gene lookup returns CDR1 LNHNV and CDR2 YYDKDF (reference sequence). V lost 8 bases and J 3 bases, leaving 14 bases between the germline ends. CDR3: CATSLTGFYEQYF. CDR3 DNA sequence: TGTGCCACCTCCTTGACAGGATTCTACGAGCAGTACTTC. Full variable domain (rest looked up from reference TRBV15 and TRBJ2-7): DAMVIQNPRYQVTQFGKPVTLSCSQTLNHNVMYWYQQKSSQAPKLLFHYYDKDFNNEADTPDNFQSRRPNTSFCFLDIRSPGLGDTAMYLCATSLTGFYEQYFGPGTRLTVT.

The V gene is TRBV5-6, the J gene TRBJ1-5; 10 nucleotides agree with TRBD1. Germline V gene lookup returns CDR1 SGHDT and CDR2 YYEEEE. The CDR3 is 15 amino acids. V dropped 0 bases and J dropped 7; count of bases not matched to a gene: 4. In nucleotides, the CDR3 is TGTGCCAGCAGCTTGGGGACAGGGGGAAGGCAGCCCCAGCATTTT. It yields the protein CASSLGTGGRQPQHF. The full variable domain, in which reference TRBV5-6 and TRBJ1-5 provide the parts outside the CDR3, is DAGVTQSPTHLIKTRGQQVTLRCSPKSGHDTVSWYQQALGQGPQFIFQYYEEEERQRGNFPDRFSGHQFPNYSSELNVNALLLGDSALYLCASSLGTGGRQPQHFGDGTRLSIL.

This clone came up a few times. The rearrangement links TRBV28 to TRBJ1-3, with D uncertain. This CDR3 is built from 16 residues. Germline V gene data show CDR1 as MDHEN and CDR2 as SYDVKM. The V and J ends lost 8 bases and 3 bases respectively, with 20 bases between them. The CDR3 reads CASQFFSGRLGNTIYF. The CDR3 coding sequence is TGTGCCAGCCAATTTTTCTCTGGCCGACTTGGAAACACCATATATTTT. The variable domain in full, completed from reference TRBV28 and TRBJ1-3, reads DVKVTQSSRYLVKRTGEKVFLECVQDMDHENMFWYRQDPGLGLRLIYFSYDVKMKEKGDIPEGYSVSREKKERFSLILESASTNQTSMYLCASQFFSGRLGNTIYFGEGSWLTVV.

This clone was recorded many times. This chain uses TRBV4-2 with TRBJ1-5, with 10 bases fitting TRBD1. Germline CDR1 reads LGHNA; CDR2 reads YNFKEQ. The CDR3 extends over 15 amino acids. V shed 3 bases, J shed 5 bases, and the junction held 4 bases outside the gene matches. CDR3 protein: CASSHSGTGDQPQHF. The CDR3 DNA reads TGTGCCAGCAGCCACAGCGGGACAGGGGATCAGCCCCAGCATTTT.

The genes are TRBV7-2 and TRBJ2-7, with 8 bases fitting TRBD2. The CDR3 contains 14 residues. From germline, CDR1 is SGHTA and CDR2 FQGNSA. V dropped 4 bases and J dropped 5; count of bases not matched to a gene: 7. CDR3 bases: TGTGCCAGCAGCTCCCCGGGACTAGTTCACGAGCAGTACTTC. It specifies CASSSPGLVHEQYF. Based on the CDR3 plus reference TRBV7-2 and TRBJ2-7, the full variable domain is GAGVSQSPSNKVTEKGKDVELRCDPISGHTALYWYRQSLGQGLEFLIYFQGNSAPDKSGLPSDRFSAERTGGSVSTLTIQRTQQEDSAVYLCASSSPGLVHEQYFGPGTRLTVT.

In this sample, this clone turned up a few times. The J gene is TRBJ2-1, the V gene TRBV18, with 10 bases that match TRBD2. Germline CDR1 reads KGHSH; CDR2 reads LQKENI. V lost 2 bases to trimming and J lost 8 bases; unmatched junction nucleotides: 6. This CDR3 comprises 15 residues. The CDR3 DNA is TGTGCCAGCTCACCAGGGCTAGCGGGAGACTATGAGCAGTTCTTC. Its protein is CASSPGLAGDYEQFF.

This clone was counted a few times. CDR3 region: CASSLVISGKQETQYF. The CDR3 DNA reads as TGTGCCAGCAGCTTAGTTATTAGCGGGAAGCAAGAGACCCAGTACTTC. The V gene is TRBV13, the J gene TRBJ2-5, with 8 bases lining up with TRBD2. With 1 base clipped from V and 2 bases from J, the junction kept 6 bases outside the gene matches. The V gene's germline CDR1 is PRHDT and CDR2 FYEKMQ (reference sequence). There are 16 residues in the CDR3.

V gene TRBV12-5 combines with J gene TRBJ1-1; unclear D gene. Between the trimmed V and J ends, which lost 2 bases and 5 bases, there was a span of 9 bases. The CDR3 is 13 residues long. Germline values: CDR1 LGHNT, CDR2 FRNRAP. In DNA form, the CDR3 reads TGTGCTAGTGGTTTGTCGCTGACAACTGAAGCTTTCTTT. This gives the protein CASGLSLTTEAFF.